A single sample is the source of the 26 T cell receptor beta chains below, sequenced in a study of OX40 agonist ivuxolimab in advanced cancers. Produced via immunoSEQ multiplex PCR; TCRdb's table is partial and in-frame only. This repertoire shows approximately 70,000 clones, approximately 90% found once; its top ten account for approximately 3%. The input for sequencing was CD4+ or CD8+ T cells sorted from blood, taken in a trial of the OX40 agonist ivuxolimab. All receptors come from an adult with an advanced solid tumor such as melanoma, head and neck, liver or kidney cancer.

The rearrangement joins TRBV19 to TRBJ1-1, with a weak D call TRBD1 (6 bases). The germline gives CDR1 LNHDA, CDR2 SQIVND (reference sequence). Trimming took off 9 bases at V and 0 bases at J, with 8 bases between the two ends. The CDR3 loop spans 12 amino acids. This chain's CDR3 is CASNRVNTEAFF. Written as DNA, the CDR3 is TGTGCCAGCAACAGGGTGAACACTGAAGCTTTCTTT. Looking up the rest from reference TRBV19 and TRBJ1-1 gives the full variable domain: DGGITQSPKYLFRKEGQNVTLSCEQNLNHDAMYWYRQDPGQGLRLIYYSQIVNDFQKGDIAEGYSVSREKKESFPLTVTSAQKNPTAFYLCASNRVNTEAFFGQGTRLTVV.

This chain links TRBV19 with TRBJ2-7; D possibly corresponds to TRBD2 (6 bases). The CDR3 contains 13 residues. CDR1 and CDR2 (germline): LNHDA, SQIVND (reference sequence). This chain's CDR3 is CSQTGVWGYEQYF. The CDR3 nucleotides read TGTTCTCAAACGGGGGTGTGGGGCTACGAGCAGTACTTC.

V and J are TRBV5-8 and TRBJ1-2; 10 bases are a match to TRBD1. V was clipped by 4 bases and J by 3 bases; unmatched bases: 6. This CDR3 is 15 amino acids long. Germline-derived CDR1 and CDR2 are SGHTS and YDEGEE. CDR3 residues: CASSPRTGGYYGYTF. For the CDR3, the DNA is TGTGCCAGCAGCCCCCGGACAGGGGGATACTATGGCTACACCTTC.

The J gene is TRBJ2-5, the V gene TRBV19; D is undetermined. The CDR3 is 13 residues long. CDR1 LNHDA and CDR2 SQIVND come from the germline V gene (reference sequence). Trimming took off 6 bases at V and 1 base at J, with 9 bases between the two ends. The CDR3 sequence is CASSYLAQETQYF. The CDR3 bases are TGTGCCAGTAGCTACCTTGCCCAAGAGACCCAGTACTTC.

V usage is TRBV5-5 and J usage is TRBJ2-5; D remains ambiguous. The length of the CDR3 is 14 residues. Germline values: CDR1 SGHKS, CDR2 YYEKEE (reference sequence). With 0 bases removed from V and 5 bases from J, the gap between germline ends came to 11 bases. The CDR3 protein is CASSLVFLGETQYF. For the CDR3, the DNA is TGTGCCAGCAGCTTGGTCTTCCTCGGGGAGACCCAGTACTTC.

CDR3 in DNA: TGCGCCAGCAGCACCGGACTAACATCCTACGAGCAGTACTTC. This codes for CASSTGLTSYEQYF. V usage is TRBV5-1 and J usage is TRBJ2-7, with a weak D call TRBD2 (6 bases). This CDR3 spans 14 amino acids. V was shortened by 4 bases and J by 1 base, with 12 bases between the two germline ends. Germline V gene lookup returns CDR1 SGHRS and CDR2 YFSETQ.

The V call is TRBV28, the J call TRBJ1-3, with D possibly being TRBD1 (5 bases). The CDR3 consists of 14 residues. V shed 2 bases and J shed 2 bases, with 7 bases lying between them. The germline V gene encodes CDR1 MDHEN and CDR2 SYDVKM. The CDR3 sequence: CASSLGGAGNTIYF. The CDR3 nucleotides are TGTGCCAGCAGTTTAGGGGGGGCTGGAAACACCATATATTTT.

V and J are TRBV4-3 and TRBJ2-3; the D is unclear. CDR3 size: 15 residues. CDR1 and CDR2 from the germline V gene are LGHNA and YSLEER. V shed 4 bases and J shed 4 bases, with 15 bases lying between them. CDR3 nucleotide sequence: TGCGCCAGCAGCCGCGCTTTAGGTGTCGCAGATACGCAGTATTTT. Translation: CASSRALGVADTQYF.

The rearrangement uses TRBV19 and TRBJ2-6; D perhaps matches TRBD1 (6 bases). The V gene's germline CDR1 is LNHDA and CDR2 SQIVND (reference sequence). V was pared by 5 bases and J by 2 bases, with 10 bases between. CDR3 size: 15 residues. Written as DNA, the CDR3 is TGTGCCAGTAGTCAGGGGACCACTGGGGCCAACGTCCTGACTTTC. Amino acids: CASSQGTTGANVLTF.

The genes are TRBV6-1 and TRBJ1-6, with no clear D. Germline-derived CDR1 and CDR2 are MNHNS and SASEGT. CDR3 size: 13 residues. Trimming removed 6 bases at V and 11 bases at J, with 14 bases between. This CDR3 is CASSPDGRTPLHF. The CDR3 DNA sequence: TGTGCCAGCAGCCCCGATGGCCGAACACCCCTCCACTTT.

The chain links TRBV5-1 to TRBJ2-1; 16 bases line up with TRBD2. The length of the CDR3 is 16 residues. Germline assignment: CDR1 SGHRS and CDR2 YFSETQ. Germline trimming cut 4 bases from V and 9 bases from J; bases unmatched to any gene: 7. This CDR3 reads CASSSLGLAGGSEQFF. The CDR3 DNA reads as TGCGCCAGCAGCAGCCTGGGACTAGCGGGGGGGTCTGAGCAGTTCTTC.

The chain employs TRBV7-3 and TRBJ1-5; possible D gene TRBD1, 5 bases. Germline CDR1 SGHTA, CDR2 FQGTGA. The CDR3 is 13 residues long. Trimming pared 4 bases from V and 11 bases from J, leaving 15 bases between. CDR3 DNA sequence: TGTGCCAGCAGCTCCGTCCCAGGGCAGACCCAGCATTTT. Residues: CASSSVPGQTQHF.

In DNA form, the CDR3 reads TGTGCCAGCAGCCGGTTGAAGAACTACGAGCAGTACTTC. Translated, it gives CASSRLKNYEQYF. This sequence joins TRBV11-2 and TRBJ2-7; no clear D. This CDR3 spans 13 amino acids. The V gene's germline CDR1 is SGHAT and CDR2 FQNNGV. The V gene lost 5 bases and the J gene lost 3 bases, with 11 bases spanning the gap.

V and J are TRBV5-1 and TRBJ1-1; no firm D call. This CDR3 is built from 16 residues. Trimming stripped 0 bases from V and 1 base from J, with 13 bases between. CDR1 is SGHRS, CDR2 YFSETQ, per germline. Written as DNA, the CDR3 is TGCGCCAGCAGCTTGGTAACAGCCTTCACGAACACTGAAGCTTTCTTT. It encodes CASSLVTAFTNTEAFF.

The chain employs TRBV28 and TRBJ1-2; D is undetermined. CDR3 length equals 14 residues. Trimming cost V 4 bases and J 8 bases, with 17 bases left between them. CDR1 is MDHEN and CDR2 is SYDVKM in the germline V gene. CDR3 loop: CASSWAEGIRGYTF. CDR3 DNA sequence: TGTGCCAGCAGTTGGGCTGAGGGAATACGGGGCTACACCTTC.

V and J are TRBV6-6 and TRBJ1-5; perhaps TRBD1 as D (6 bases). Between the trimmed V and J ends, which lost 8 bases and 1 base, there was a span of 12 bases. The CDR3 is 14 amino acids. The germline V gene has CDR1 MNHNY and CDR2 SVGAGI (reference sequence). CDR3 loop: CASGRGISNQPQHF. In DNA form, the CDR3 reads TGTGCCAGCGGCAGGGGAATAAGCAATCAGCCCCAGCATTTT.

The genes are TRBV28 and TRBJ1-5; D is unresolved. CDR1 is MDHEN and CDR2 is SYDVKM in the germline V gene. The CDR3 is made up of 12 amino acids. The V gene lost 6 bases and the J gene lost 9 bases, with 12 bases spanning the gap. CDR3 amino acids: CASRSTLPPQHF. The CDR3 nucleotides read TGTGCCAGCAGATCGACCCTACCGCCCCAGCATTTT.

The chain recombines TRBV5-1 with TRBJ2-3, with D perhaps TRBD2 (6 bases). Germline CDR1 and CDR2: SGHRS and YFSETQ. The CDR3 length is 16 residues. V lost 3 bases to trimming and J lost 0 bases, with 14 bases between them. The CDR3, as DNA: TGCGCCAGCAGCTCGGCCCGGGACTCGAGCACAGATACGCAGTATTTT. Its translation: CASSSARDSSTDTQYF.

This chain connects TRBV2 to TRBJ2-5; 9 bases line up with TRBD1. CDR3 length: 12 residues. V lost 8 bases and J lost 4; bases outside the gene matches: 2. Looked up from germline, CDR1 is SNHLY and CDR2 is FYNNEI. CDR3 bases: TGTGCCAGCCGGACAGGGGTAGAGACCCAGTACTTC. It is translated as CASRTGVETQYF.

The CDR3 DNA is TGTGCCAGCAGCCCTCGACAGGGTTCCGGGGAGCTGTTTTTT. Translation gives CASSPRQGSGELFF. This chain links TRBV11-2 with TRBJ2-2; 7 bases match TRBD1. V lost 5 bases, J lost 6 bases, and 6 bases stayed unmatched. Germline V gene sequence: CDR1 SGHAT, CDR2 FQNNGV. The CDR3 spans 14 residues. Based on the CDR3 plus reference TRBV11-2 and TRBJ2-2, the full variable domain is EAGVAQSPRYKIIEKRQSVAFWCNPISGHATLYWYQQILGQGPKLLIQFQNNGVVDDSQLPKDRFSAERLKGVDSTLKIQPAKLEDSAVYLCASSPRQGSGELFFGEGSRLTVL.

The V call is TRBV18, the J call TRBJ1-3; D remains ambiguous. Trimming pared 5 bases from V and 0 bases from J, leaving 11 bases between. The CDR3 is 15 residues long. Looked up from germline, CDR1 is KGHSH and CDR2 is LQKENI. The CDR3 DNA sequence: TGTGCCAGCTCATCTACTTCCAGCTCTGGAAACACCATATATTTT. Protein sequence: CASSSTSSSGNTIYF.

V is TRBV5-1 and J is TRBJ1-1, with D tentatively TRBD1 (6 bases). Deletions cut 1 base from V and 1 base from J, with 8 bases between. The CDR3 contains 14 residues. From germline, CDR1 is SGHRS and CDR2 YFSETQ. CDR3 residues: CASSLRQANTEAFF. The CDR3 DNA reads as TGCGCCAGCAGCTTGAGACAGGCGAACACTGAAGCTTTCTTT.

The chain combines TRBV19 with TRBJ1-1; TRBD1 agrees at 7 bases. Per the germline V gene, CDR1 is LNHDA and CDR2 is SQIVND (reference sequence). The CDR3 sequence is 15 residues long. V trimming: 6 bases; J trimming: 0 bases; junction bases outside the gene matches: 7. This chain's CDR3 is CASSLQGRMNTEAFF. The CDR3 bases are TGTGCCAGTAGCCTACAGGGGCGCATGAACACTGAAGCTTTCTTT.

The rearrangement uses TRBV19 and TRBJ1-6, with a possible D match to TRBD1 (6 bases). This CDR3 has 17 residues. With 4 bases removed from V and 7 bases from J, the gap between germline ends came to 20 bases. Germline-derived CDR1 and CDR2 are LNHDA and SQIVND (reference sequence). CDR3: CASSKSLGQNVNSPLHF. DNA for the CDR3: TGTGCCAGTAGTAAATCTTTAGGACAGAACGTCAATTCACCCCTCCACTTT.

This clone was recorded only once. CDR3 in DNA: TGTGCCACCAGTTTCGGGGGGCAGAATGAAAAACTGTTTTTT. Encoded protein: CATSFGGQNEKLFF. This chain connects TRBV15 to TRBJ1-4; maybe TRBD1 (6 bases). V lost 6 bases and J lost 5, with 13 bases in between. CDR1 is LNHNV, CDR2 YYDKDF, per germline (reference sequence). CDR3 size: 14 residues.

V usage is TRBV2 and J usage is TRBJ1-5; possible D gene TRBD1, 5 bases. Per germline, CDR1 SNHLY and CDR2 FYNNEI. The CDR3 runs to 18 residues. The V end was cut by 5 bases, the J end by 0 bases, with 20 bases between. The CDR3 DNA reads as TGTGCCAGCAGTCCGGGGGGACGGATCTTTTATAGCAATCAGCCCCAGCATTTT. Its translation is CASSPGGRIFYSNQPQHF. Full variable domain (outside the CDR3, taken from reference TRBV2 and TRBJ1-5): EPEVTQTPSHQVTQMGQEVILRCVPISNHLYFYWYRQILGQKVEFLVSFYNNEISEKSEIFDDQFSVERPDGSNFTLKIRSTKLEDSAMYFCASSPGGRIFYSNQPQHFGDGTRLSIL.